This entry lists 11 T cell receptor beta chains sequenced from one sample in a study of T-cell memory formation after mild COVID-19. TCRdb reprocessed the 5' RACE reads via MiXCR and lists one record per CDR3 protein. The sample holds about 430,000 distinct CDR3 sequences; 20% to 30% are singletons and the top ten take 8.8%. Material for sequencing was PBMCs or a T cell subset sorted from them (not recorded which). The receptor set was obtained from an adult woman who had mild COVID-19 (a few samples of this study predate the infection). Cell type and time point are not known.

This clonotype has just a few counts. The chain has TRBV27 and TRBJ2-7, with 9 bases that match TRBD2. The length of the CDR3 is 15 residues. Germline loops: CDR1 MNHEY, CDR2 SMNVEV (reference sequence). With V trimmed by 5 bases and J by 1 base, 6 bases remained unmatched. DNA for the CDR3: TGTGCCAGCAGTCCTCGACTAGCGGAATCCTACGAGCAGTACTTC. Its translation: CASSPRLAESYEQYF.

The genes are TRBV12-3 or TRBV12-4 and TRBJ2-3; no firm D call. This CDR3 region has 15 residues. Trimming stripped 7 bases from V and 7 bases from J, with 21 bases between. CDR3 residues: CASTPVRGPLNTQYF. The CDR3 DNA is TGTGCCAGCACCCCTGTGAGAGGCCCCTTGAATACGCAGTATTTT.

In this sample, this clonotype turned up a few times. V usage is TRBV12-3 or TRBV12-4 and J usage is TRBJ2-7; D is unclear. The CDR3 runs 14 residues. V shed 5 bases and J shed 2 bases, with 13 bases lying between them. The CDR3 DNA reads as TGTGCCAGCAGTCCCAGTGAGGCAACCTACGAGCAGTACTTC. This sequence encodes CASSPSEATYEQYF.

This sequence joins TRBV6-1 and TRBJ1-2; no reliable D call. This CDR3 is built from 13 residues. The V and J ends lost 0 bases and 8 bases respectively, with 10 bases between them. Germline values: CDR1 MNHNS, CDR2 SASEGT. The DNA of the CDR3 is TGTGCCAGCAGTGAAGCGGGGAGGCCCGGCTACACCTTC. Translated, it gives CASSEAGRPGYTF.

This chain joins TRBV27 and TRBJ2-7; D is unclear. Germline CDR1 reads MNHEY; CDR2 reads SMNVEV (reference sequence). This CDR3 contains 14 residues. V lost 4 bases and J 5 bases, leaving 15 bases between the germline ends. DNA for the CDR3: TGTGCCAGCAGTTCTGCCCCCCAACGGCACGAGCAGTACTTC. Protein product: CASSSAPQRHEQYF.

This clonotype was counted between two and nine times. This chain connects TRBV6-2 or TRBV6-3 to TRBJ1-4; 9 positions agree with TRBD1. Germline V gene sequence: CDR1 MNHEY, CDR2 SVGEGT. V was pared by 5 bases and J by 7 bases, with 11 bases of the junction left unmatched. The CDR3 sequence is 16 residues long. DNA for the CDR3: TGTGCCAGCAGTACCCAACAGGGGGCGCGAGGTGAAAAACTGTTTTTT. Translation: CASSTQQGARGEKLFF.

The CDR3 sequence is CASSFTPGTGGHEQYF. The CDR3 DNA sequence: TGTGCCAGCAGTTTCACTCCCGGGACAGGGGGACACGAGCAGTACTTC. The chain has TRBV6-5 and TRBJ2-7, with 11 bases that match TRBD1. The germline gives CDR1 MNHEY, CDR2 SVGAGI. V shed 4 bases and J 5 bases; nucleotides not matched to a gene: 10. The CDR3 runs 16 residues.

The rearrangement joins TRBV29-1 to TRBJ1-3; D might be TRBD1 (6 bases). The germline CDR1 and CDR2 sequences are SQVTM and ANQGSEA. The CDR3 loop spans 15 amino acids. The ends were cut back, 4 bases at V and 2 bases at J, with 15 bases in the middle. The CDR3 protein is CSVARPGVTGNTIYF. The DNA of the CDR3 is TGCAGCGTTGCGAGGCCAGGGGTCACTGGAAACACCATATATTTT.

In its sample, this clonotype was seen a few times. This chain uses TRBV5-4 with TRBJ1-2, with 9 bases matching TRBD1. This CDR3 has 13 residues. CDR1 is SGHNT and CDR2 is YYREEE in the germline V gene (reference sequence). The V gene end was trimmed by 0 bases and the J gene end by 9 bases; junction bases not matched to a gene: 3. CDR3 in amino acids: CASSLAGQGRYTF. The CDR3 DNA reads as TGTGCCAGCAGCTTGGCGGGACAGGGCCGCTACACCTTC.

The J gene is TRBJ2-3, the V gene TRBV7-2; 7 bases match TRBD2. Unmatched junction bases numbered 9, after V lost 6 bases and J lost 3 bases. CDR1 is SGHTA, CDR2 FQGNSA, per germline. CDR3 length equals 15 residues. The CDR3: CASRIAGVGTDTQYF. CDR3 in DNA: TGTGCCAGCAGAATCGCGGGAGTGGGTACAGATACGCAGTATTTT. The full variable domain, completed using reference TRBV7-2 and TRBJ2-3, is GAGVSQSPSNKVTEKGKDVELRCDPISGHTALYWYRQSLGQGLEFLIYFQGNSAPDKSGLPSDRFSAERTGGSVSTLTIQRTQQEDSAVYLCASRIAGVGTDTQYFGPGTRLTVL.

The rearrangement links TRBV6-5 to TRBJ1-5, with D unclear. V shed 2 bases and J shed 2 bases, with 4 bases lying between them. The CDR3 consists of 13 residues. Germline CDR1 and CDR2: MNHEY and SVGAGI. This CDR3 is CASSYDGNQPQHF. As DNA, the CDR3 is TGTGCCAGCAGTTACGACGGCAATCAGCCCCAGCATTTT.